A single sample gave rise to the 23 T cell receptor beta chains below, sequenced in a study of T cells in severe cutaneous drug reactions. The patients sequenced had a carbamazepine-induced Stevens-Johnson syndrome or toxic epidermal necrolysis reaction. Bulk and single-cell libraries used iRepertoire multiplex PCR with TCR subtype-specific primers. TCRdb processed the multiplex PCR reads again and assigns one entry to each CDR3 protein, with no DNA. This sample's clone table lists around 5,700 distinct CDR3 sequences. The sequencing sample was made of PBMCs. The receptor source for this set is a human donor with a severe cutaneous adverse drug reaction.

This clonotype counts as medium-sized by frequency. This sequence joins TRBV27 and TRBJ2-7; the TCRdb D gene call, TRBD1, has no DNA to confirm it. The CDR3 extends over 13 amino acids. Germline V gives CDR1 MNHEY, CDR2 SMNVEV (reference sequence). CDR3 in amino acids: CASSLRTGFEQYF.

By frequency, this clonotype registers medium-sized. The CDR3 protein is CASSLKGEADTQYF. The chain carries TRBV12-3 or TRBV12-4 and TRBJ2-3; TCRdb indicates TRBD2, and absent DNA this call remains unverified. This CDR3 has 14 residues.

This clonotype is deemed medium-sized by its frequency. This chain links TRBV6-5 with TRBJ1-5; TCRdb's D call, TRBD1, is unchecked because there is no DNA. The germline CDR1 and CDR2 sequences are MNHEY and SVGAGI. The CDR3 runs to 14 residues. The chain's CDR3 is CASSYGGVEQPQHF.

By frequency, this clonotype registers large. The CDR3 reads CASSFIRLGESGYTF. The rearrangement joins TRBV28 to TRBJ1-2. The CDR3 length is 15 residues. Germline assignment: CDR1 MDHEN and CDR2 SYDVKM.

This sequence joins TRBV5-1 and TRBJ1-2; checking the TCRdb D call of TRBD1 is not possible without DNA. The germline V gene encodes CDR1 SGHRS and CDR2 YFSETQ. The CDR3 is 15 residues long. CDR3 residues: CASSFAPGGIDGYTF.

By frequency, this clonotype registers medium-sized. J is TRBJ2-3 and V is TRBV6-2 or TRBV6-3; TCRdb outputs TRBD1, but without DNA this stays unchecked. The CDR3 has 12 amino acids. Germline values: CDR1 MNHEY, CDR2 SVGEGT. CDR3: CASDGPRNTQYF.

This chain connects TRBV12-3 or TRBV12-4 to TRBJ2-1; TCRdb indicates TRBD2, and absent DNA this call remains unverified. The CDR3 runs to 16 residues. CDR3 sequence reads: CARDPEASGKYNEQFF.

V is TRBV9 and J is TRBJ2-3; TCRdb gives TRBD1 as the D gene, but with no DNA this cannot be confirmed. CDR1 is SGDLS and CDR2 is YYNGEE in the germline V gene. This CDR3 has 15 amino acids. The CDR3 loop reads CASSVEGGSTDTQYF.

CDR3 residues: CASSPPHRGLGGEQFF. This chain connects TRBV18 to TRBJ2-1; TCRdb outputs TRBD2, but without DNA this stays unchecked. The CDR3 contains 16 residues. Germline V gives CDR1 KGHSH, CDR2 LQKENI. The whole variable domain, remainder taken from reference TRBV18 and TRBJ2-1, is NAGVMQNPRHLVRRRGQEARLRCSPMKGHSHVYWYRQLPEEGLKFMVYLQKENIIDESGMPKERFSAEFPKEGPSILRIQQVVRGDSAAYFCASSPPHRGLGGEQFFGPGTRLTVL.

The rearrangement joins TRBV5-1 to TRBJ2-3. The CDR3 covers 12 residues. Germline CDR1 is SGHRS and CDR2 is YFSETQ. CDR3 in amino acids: CASSSGSDTQYF. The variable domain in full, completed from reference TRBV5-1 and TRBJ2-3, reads KAGVTQTPRYLIKTRGQQVTLSCSPISGHRSVSWYQQTPGQGLQFLFEYFSETQRNKGNFPGRFSGRQFSNSRSEMNVSTLELGDSALYLCASSSGSDTQYFGPGTRLTVL.

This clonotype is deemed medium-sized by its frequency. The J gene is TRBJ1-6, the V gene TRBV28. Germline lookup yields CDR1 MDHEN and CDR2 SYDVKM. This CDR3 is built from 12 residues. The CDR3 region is CASSLPSSPLHF.

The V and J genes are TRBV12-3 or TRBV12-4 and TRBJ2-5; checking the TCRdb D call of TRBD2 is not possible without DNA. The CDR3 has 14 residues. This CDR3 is CASRSLAEKETQYF.

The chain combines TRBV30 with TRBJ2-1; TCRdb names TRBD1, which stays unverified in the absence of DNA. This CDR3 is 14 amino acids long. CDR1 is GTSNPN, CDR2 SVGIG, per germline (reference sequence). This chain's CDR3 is CAWRGPGRDNEQFF.

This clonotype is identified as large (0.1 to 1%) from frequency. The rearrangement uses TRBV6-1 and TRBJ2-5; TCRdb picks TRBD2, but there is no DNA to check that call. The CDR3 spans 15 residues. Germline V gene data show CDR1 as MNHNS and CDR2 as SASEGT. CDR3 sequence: CASSVGTSGEETQYF.

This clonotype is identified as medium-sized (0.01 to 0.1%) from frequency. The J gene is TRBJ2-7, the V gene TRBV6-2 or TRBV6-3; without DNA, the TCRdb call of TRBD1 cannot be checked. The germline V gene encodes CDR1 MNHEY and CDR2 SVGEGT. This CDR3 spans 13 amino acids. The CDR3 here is CASNSEGNYEQYF.

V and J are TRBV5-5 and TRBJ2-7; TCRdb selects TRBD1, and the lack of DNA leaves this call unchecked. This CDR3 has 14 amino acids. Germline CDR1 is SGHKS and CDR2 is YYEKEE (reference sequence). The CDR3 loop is CASSLDGIGNEQYF.

The CDR3 protein is CASSQGGPMLF. The rearrangement joins TRBV12-3 or TRBV12-4 to TRBJ1-1; TCRdb's D call, TRBD1, is unchecked because there is no DNA. The CDR3 is 11 residues long.

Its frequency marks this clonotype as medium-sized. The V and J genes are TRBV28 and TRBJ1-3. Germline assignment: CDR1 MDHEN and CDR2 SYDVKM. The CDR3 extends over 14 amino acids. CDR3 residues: CASSRQGSGNTIYF.

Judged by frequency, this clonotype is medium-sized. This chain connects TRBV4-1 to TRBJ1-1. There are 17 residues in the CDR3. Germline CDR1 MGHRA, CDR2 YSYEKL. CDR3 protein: CASTLQAIGHTNTEAFF.

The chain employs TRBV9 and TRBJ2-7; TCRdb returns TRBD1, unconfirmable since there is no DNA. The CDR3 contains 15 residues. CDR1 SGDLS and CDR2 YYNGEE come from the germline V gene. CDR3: CASSAFGTGSYEQYF.

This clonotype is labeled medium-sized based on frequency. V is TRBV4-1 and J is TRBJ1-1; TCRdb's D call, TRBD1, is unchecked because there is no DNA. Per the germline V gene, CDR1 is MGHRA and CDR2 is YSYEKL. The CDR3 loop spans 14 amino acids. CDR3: CASSQEGDRTEAFF.

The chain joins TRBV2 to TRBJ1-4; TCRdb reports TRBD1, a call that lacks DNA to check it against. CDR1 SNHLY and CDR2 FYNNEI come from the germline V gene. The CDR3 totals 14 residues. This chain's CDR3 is CASSTGTGGEKLFF.

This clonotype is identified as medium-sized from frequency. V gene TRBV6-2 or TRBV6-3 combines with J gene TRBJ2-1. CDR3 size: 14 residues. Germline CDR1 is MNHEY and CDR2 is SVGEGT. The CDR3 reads CASSYSTSLQEQFF.